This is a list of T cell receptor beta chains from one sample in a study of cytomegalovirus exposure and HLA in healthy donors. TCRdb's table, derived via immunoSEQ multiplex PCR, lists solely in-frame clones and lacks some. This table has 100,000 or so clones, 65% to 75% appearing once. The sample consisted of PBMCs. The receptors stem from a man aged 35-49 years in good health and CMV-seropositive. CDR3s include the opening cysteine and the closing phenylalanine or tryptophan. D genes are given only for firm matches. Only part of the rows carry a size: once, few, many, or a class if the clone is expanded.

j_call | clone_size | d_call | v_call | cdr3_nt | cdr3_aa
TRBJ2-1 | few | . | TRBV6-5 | TGTGCCAGCAGTTACGCGGCAAGCTCCTACAATGAGCAGTTCTTC | CASSYAASSYNEQFF
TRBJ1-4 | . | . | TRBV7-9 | TGTGCCAGCAGCTTAGACTGGGCTGGGTGGCCACTGTTTTTT | CASSLDWAGWPLFF
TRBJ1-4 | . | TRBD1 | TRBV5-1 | TGCGCCAGCAGCATCGGGACAGTTAATGAAAAACTGTTTTTT | CASSIGTVNEKLFF
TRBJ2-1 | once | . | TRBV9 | TGTGCCAGCAGCGTAGAAGGGACATTAAATGAGCAGTTCTTC | CASSVEGTLNEQFF
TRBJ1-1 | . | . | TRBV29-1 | TGCAGCGTTGCAGGGGTTGGGGACACTGAAGCTTTCTTT | CSVAGVGDTEAFF
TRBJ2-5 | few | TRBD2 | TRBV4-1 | TGCGCCAGCAGCCAGAGACTAGCGGGAGGGCCGGGGGAGACCCAGTACTTC | CASSQRLAGGPGETQYF
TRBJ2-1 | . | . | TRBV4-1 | TGCGCCAGCAGCCAAGATCGTACCGGCGGTGAGCAGTTCTTC | CASSQDRTGGEQFF
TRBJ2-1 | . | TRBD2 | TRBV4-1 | TGCGCCAGCAGTCCCTCCAAGACTAGCGGGGGGAACTACAATGAGCAGTTCTTC | CASSPSKTSGGNYNEQFF
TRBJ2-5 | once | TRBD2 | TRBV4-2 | TGTGCCAGCAGCCAAGCCGGACTAGCGGGAGAAGAGACCCAGTACTTC | CASSQAGLAGEETQYF
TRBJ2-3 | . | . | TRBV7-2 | TGTGCCAGCAGCCTAGGGGGAGACACGTTTCACACAGATACGCAGTATTTT | CASSLGGDTFHTDTQYF
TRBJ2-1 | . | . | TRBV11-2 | TGTGCCAGCAGCTTAGGGGGCGATGAGCAGTTCTTC | CASSLGGDEQFF
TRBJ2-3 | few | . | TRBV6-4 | TGTGCCAGCAGTCGCGGGGGCACAGATACGCAGTATTTT | CASSRGGTDTQYF
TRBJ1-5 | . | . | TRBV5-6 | TGTGCCAGCAGCACGGCACAGTCCAATCAGCCCCAGAATTTT | CASSTAQSNQPQNF
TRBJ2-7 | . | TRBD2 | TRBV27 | TGTGCCAGCAGGGAGAGCGGGACCTACGAGCAGTACTTC | CASRESGTYEQYF
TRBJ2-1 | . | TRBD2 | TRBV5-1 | TGCGCCAGCAGCTTGGGGCTAGCGGAGTTCTACAATGAGCAGTTCTTC | CASSLGLAEFYNEQFF
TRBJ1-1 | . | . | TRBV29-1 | TGCAGCGTTGACAGACACCAAAACACTGAAGCTTTCTTT | CSVDRHQNTEAFF